This T cell receptor (beta chain) was recovered during a study of CD8+ T cells in alopecia areata. About the study: Oral tofacitinib, 5 to 10 mg twice daily, was given in an open-label trial.

The CDR3 loop spans 14 amino acids. V lost 4 bases, J lost 8 bases, and 7 bases stayed unmatched. Germline V lookup: CDR1 MGHRA, CDR2 YSYEKL. RNA, once extracted, was reverse transcribed into cDNA for use as the sequencing template. Clones were sequenced by immunoSEQ multiplex PCR, and TCRdb holds only the in-frame ones, with some missing. Among 250,000 or so clones, under 80% were seen once, and the ten largest hold 1.2%. As part of sample collection, lesional scalp punch biopsies and peripheral blood were taken from alopecia areata patients. The TCR sequence derives from a human donor with alopecia areata. The starting material was CD4+ T cells sorted from blood, obtained at week 0. J is TRBJ1-4 and V is TRBV4-1; TRBD1 matches 7 bases. CDR3 nucleotide sequence: TGCGCCAGCAGCCGCCCCGGGACAGACGAAAAACTGTTTTTT. Translating it yields CASSRPGTDEKLFF.